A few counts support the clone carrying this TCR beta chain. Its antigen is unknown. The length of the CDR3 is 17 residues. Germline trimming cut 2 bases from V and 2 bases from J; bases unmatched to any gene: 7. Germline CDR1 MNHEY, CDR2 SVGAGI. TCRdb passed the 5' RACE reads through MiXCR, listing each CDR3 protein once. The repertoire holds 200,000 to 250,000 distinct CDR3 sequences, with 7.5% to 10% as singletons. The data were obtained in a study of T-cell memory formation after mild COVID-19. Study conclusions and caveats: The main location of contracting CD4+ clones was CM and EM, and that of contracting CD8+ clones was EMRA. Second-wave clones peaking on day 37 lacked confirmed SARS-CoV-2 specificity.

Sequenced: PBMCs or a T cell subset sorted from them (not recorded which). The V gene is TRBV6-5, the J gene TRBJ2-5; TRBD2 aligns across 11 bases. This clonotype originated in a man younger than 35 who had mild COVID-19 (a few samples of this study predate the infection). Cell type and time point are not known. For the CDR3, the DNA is TGTGCCAGCAGTTACACGGGACGACTAGCGGGGCAAGAGACCCAGTACTTC. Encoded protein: CASSYTGRLAGQETQYF.